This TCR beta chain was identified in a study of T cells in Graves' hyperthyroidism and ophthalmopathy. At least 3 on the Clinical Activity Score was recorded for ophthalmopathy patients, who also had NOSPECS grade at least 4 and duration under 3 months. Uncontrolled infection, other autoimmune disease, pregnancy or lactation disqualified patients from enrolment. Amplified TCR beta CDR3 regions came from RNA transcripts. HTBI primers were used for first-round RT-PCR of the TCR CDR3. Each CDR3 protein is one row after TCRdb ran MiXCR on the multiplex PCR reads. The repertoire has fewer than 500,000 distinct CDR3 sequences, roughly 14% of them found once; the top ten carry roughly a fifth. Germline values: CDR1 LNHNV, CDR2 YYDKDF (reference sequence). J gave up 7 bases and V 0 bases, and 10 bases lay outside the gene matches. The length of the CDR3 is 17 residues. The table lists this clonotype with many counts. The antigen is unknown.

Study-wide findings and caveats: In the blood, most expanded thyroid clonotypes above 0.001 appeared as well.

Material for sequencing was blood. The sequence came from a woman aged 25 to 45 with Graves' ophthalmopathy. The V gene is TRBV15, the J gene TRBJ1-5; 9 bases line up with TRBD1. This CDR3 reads CATSRDPPGQGDQPQHF. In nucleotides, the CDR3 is TGTGCCACCAGCAGAGATCCCCCGGGACAGGGAGACCAGCCCCAGCATTTT.